What follows are 5 T cell receptor beta chains derived from one specimen sequenced in a study of blood T cell repertoires in COVID-19. Method: immunoSEQ multiplex PCR; TCRdb's copy keeps in-frame clones and lacks some. Among some 300,000 clones listed, approximately 90% were seen once. Sequenced sample: PBMCs or T cells enriched from blood (not recorded which). These TCRs come from a woman aged 55-70 years in a cohort exposed to, infected with or recovered from COVID-19 (not recorded which).

The chain is built from TRBV10-3 and TRBJ2-1, with D tentatively TRBD1 (6 bases). Germline lookup yields CDR1 ENHRY and CDR2 SYGVKD. The CDR3 is 13 residues long. The V and J ends lost 9 bases and 3 bases respectively, with 12 bases between them. CDR3: CAIQLDSYNEQFF. The CDR3 nucleotides read TGTGCCATACAATTGGACAGCTACAATGAGCAGTTCTTC.

This clone appeared once. The J gene is TRBJ1-1, the V gene TRBV9; 7 nucleotides align to TRBD1. J was trimmed by 4 bases and V by 0 bases; bases with no gene match: 6. Germline V gene lookup returns CDR1 SGDLS and CDR2 YYNGEE. The CDR3 contains 15 residues. The CDR3 here is CASSVGAGGSTEAFF. The CDR3 coding sequence is TGTGCCAGCAGCGTAGGGGCAGGGGGGAGCACTGAAGCTTTCTTT.

This chain joins TRBV28 and TRBJ2-3; the match to TRBD2 covers 13 bases. The CDR3 is 16 residues long. Per the germline V gene, CDR1 is MDHEN and CDR2 is SYDVKM. Trimming at V came to 5 bases and at J to 2 bases, leaving 4 bases not matched to a gene. This chain's CDR3 is CASSEGLAGATDTQYF. CDR3 DNA: TGTGCCAGCAGTGAAGGACTAGCGGGGGCCACAGATACGCAGTATTTT.

This clone has only a few counts. The chain uses TRBV11-2 and TRBJ2-7, with a weak D call TRBD2 (5 bases). V lost 5 bases and J lost 2, with 16 bases in between. In germline, CDR1 is SGHAT, CDR2 FQNNGV. CDR3 length: 15 amino acids. The CDR3 DNA sequence: TGTGCCAGCAGCGTTGCCAAGGGAGAAGCCTACGAGCAGTACTTC. The encoded protein is CASSVAKGEAYEQYF.

This clone has just one count. This chain connects TRBV5-1 to TRBJ2-3; 7 nucleotides align to TRBD2. V lost 6 bases to trimming and J lost 3 bases; unmatched junction nucleotides: 4. CDR3 length: 13 amino acids. Germline CDR1 is SGHRS and CDR2 is YFSETQ. The CDR3 sequence is CASKREGTDTQYF. CDR3 DNA: TGCGCCAGCAAGCGGGAAGGGACAGATACGCAGTATTTT.